These 30 T cell receptor beta chains came from one sample sequenced in a study of CD8+ T cells in alopecia areata. cDNA serving as the sequencing template came from extracted, reverse transcribed RNA. Sequencing used immunoSEQ multiplex PCR; TCRdb keeps in-frame clones, though not all of them. In the table there are over 95,000 clones, 41% of which are singletons. The specimen was CD4+ T cells sorted from blood. Every receptor here comes from a human donor with alopecia areata.

On this clone itself: With only one base between it and a far larger clone, this is likely a read error. The chain uses TRBV6-5 and TRBJ1-1, with TRBD1 matching over 7 bases. J was trimmed by 6 bases and V by 6 bases; bases with no gene match: 7. The CDR3 sequence is 13 residues long. Germline V gene data show CDR1 as MNHEY and CDR2 as SVGAGI. CDR3: CASSPTGYAEAFF. Written as DNA, the CDR3 is TGTGCCAGCAGCCCGACAGGGTACGCTGAAGCTTTCTTT.

The rearrangement uses TRBV30 and TRBJ2-7, with 9 bases aligning to TRBD1. CDR1 and CDR2 (germline): GTSNPN, SVGIG (reference sequence). J was trimmed by 3 bases and V by 5 bases; bases with no gene match: 5. The CDR3 is 13 residues long. The CDR3 is CAWGTGSNYEQYF. Written as DNA, the CDR3 is TGTGCCTGGGGGACAGGGAGTAACTACGAGCAGTACTTC.

This clone was counted a few times. Here the CDR3 reads CSVVSSSYEQYF. The DNA for the CDR3 is TGCAGCGTTGTATCCAGTTCCTACGAGCAGTACTTC. The chain couples TRBV29-1 to TRBJ2-7; D unresolved. Germline loops: CDR1 SQVTM, CDR2 ANQGSEA. The germline V and J ends were trimmed by 4 bases and 1 base, with 8 bases remaining between them. CDR3 length: 12 residues.

The chain combines TRBV27 with TRBJ2-7; D not certain. This CDR3 spans 13 amino acids. V was pared by 0 bases and J by 7 bases, with 10 bases between. In germline, CDR1 is MNHEY, CDR2 SMNVEV (reference sequence). The CDR3 DNA reads as TGTGCCAGCAGTTTATCCGCCCGCTGGGAGCAGTACTTC. As protein: CASSLSARWEQYF.

V usage is TRBV2 and J usage is TRBJ2-1; TRBD2 aligns across 9 bases. CDR3 length: 14 amino acids. The junction had 3 bases not matched to a gene; V was cut back by 7 bases and J by 2 bases. The germline gives CDR1 SNHLY, CDR2 FYNNEI. Here the CDR3 reads CASKGGGAYNEQFF. The CDR3 region has the DNA TGTGCCAGCAAGGGCGGGGGGGCCTACAATGAGCAGTTCTTC.

The V call is TRBV2, the J call TRBJ2-2; maybe TRBD2 (7 bases). From germline, CDR1 is SNHLY and CDR2 FYNNEI. The CDR3 consists of 15 residues. V was clipped by 2 bases and J by 4 bases, with 11 bases between them. Here the CDR3 reads CASSEIGGRTGELFF. CDR3 DNA: TGTGCCAGCAGTGAAATCGGGGGGCGCACCGGGGAGCTGTTTTTT.

The chain joins TRBV30 to TRBJ1-3; 7 bases match TRBD1. Per the germline V gene, CDR1 is GTSNPN and CDR2 is SVGIG (reference sequence). V gave up 5 bases and J gave up 15 bases; unmatched junction bases: 10. This CDR3 has 11 amino acids. CDR3 nucleotide sequence: TGTGCCTGGGAGACGGGACAGACAAAATATTTT. Its translation: CAWETGQTKYF.

This clone occurred a few times. This rearrangement joins TRBV5-1 to TRBJ2-6; D gene ambiguous. The V and J ends lost 4 bases and 0 bases respectively, with 8 bases between them. Germline lookup yields CDR1 SGHRS and CDR2 YFSETQ. The CDR3 runs 15 residues. The CDR3 protein is CASSLDISGANVLTF. CDR3 bases: TGCGCCAGCAGCCTAGACATCTCTGGGGCCAACGTCCTGACTTTC.

This clone was counted only a few times. V is TRBV2 and J is TRBJ1-1; no reliable D call. There are 11 residues in the CDR3. Germline lookup yields CDR1 SNHLY and CDR2 FYNNEI. Trimming stripped 8 bases from V and 1 base from J, with 5 bases between. The CDR3 DNA reads TGTGCCAGCGGAGAGAACACTGAAGCTTTCTTT. Translation gives CASGENTEAFF.

V and J are TRBV5-1 and TRBJ1-5; TRBD1 matches 8 bases. CDR1 and CDR2 from the germline V gene are SGHRS and YFSETQ. The CDR3 consists of 15 residues. V lost 0 bases, J lost 5 bases, and 4 bases stayed unmatched. CDR3 coding DNA: TGCGCCAGCAGCTTGGCGGGACAGGCCCATCAGCCCCAGCATTTT. Translating it yields CASSLAGQAHQPQHF. The full variable domain, with the rest looked up from reference TRBV5-1 and TRBJ1-5, is KAGVTQTPRYLIKTRGQQVTLSCSPISGHRSVSWYQQTPGQGLQFLFEYFSETQRNKGNFPGRFSGRQFSNSRSEMNVSTLELGDSALYLCASSLAGQAHQPQHFGDGTRLSIL.

The rearrangement joins TRBV7-3 to TRBJ1-1; D call uncertain. Trimming pared 5 bases from V and 0 bases from J, leaving 13 bases between. The germline CDR1 and CDR2 sequences are SGHTA and FQGTGA. The CDR3 spans 15 residues. The CDR3 protein is CASSMSTLMNTEAFF. In DNA form, the CDR3 reads TGTGCCAGCAGCATGAGTACCCTCATGAACACTGAAGCTTTCTTT.

This chain joins TRBV5-1 and TRBJ1-1; possible D gene TRBD1, 6 bases. V shed 0 bases and J shed 0 bases, with 15 bases lying between them. The CDR3 extends over 17 amino acids. Germline V CDR1 and CDR2: SGHRS, YFSETQ. The CDR3 nucleotides are TGCGCCAGCAGCTTGGTGGTCGGGGGCTTAATGAACACTGAAGCTTTCTTT. Translation: CASSLVVGGLMNTEAFF.

The rearrangement links TRBV7-6 to TRBJ1-2, with 9 positions matching TRBD1. The CDR3 contains 14 residues. Trimming removed 5 bases from V and 7 bases from J; junction bases left unmatched: 8. Germline V CDR1 and CDR2: SGHVS, FNYEAQ. In DNA, the CDR3 is TGTGCCAGCAGCCAGATGGGACAGGGAAGTGGCTACACCTTC. Its protein is CASSQMGQGSGYTF.

This clone was found a few times. The chain joins TRBV2 to TRBJ2-4; D is unclear. Germline V lookup: CDR1 SNHLY, CDR2 FYNNEI. V dropped 4 bases and J dropped 0 bases, with 7 bases sitting between them. The CDR3 runs to 14 residues. CDR3 region: CASSVRLAKNIQYF. In nucleotides, the CDR3 is TGTGCCAGCAGTGTGCGACTAGCCAAAAACATTCAGTACTTC.

This clone occurred many times. The chain joins TRBV19 to TRBJ2-6; D remains ambiguous. The CDR3 extends over 10 amino acids. From germline, CDR1 is LNHDA and CDR2 SQIVND (reference sequence). The ends were cut back, 9 bases at V and 4 bases at J, with 1 base in the middle. The CDR3 nucleotides are TGTGCCAGCGGGGCCAACGTCCTGACTTTC. Translating gives CASGANVLTF.

This clone showed up just a few times. The J gene is TRBJ2-2, the V gene TRBV19, with D perhaps TRBD1 (6 bases). CDR1 LNHDA and CDR2 SQIVND come from the germline V gene (reference sequence). The CDR3 is 16 amino acids. Trimming removed 7 bases from V and 2 bases from J, with 17 bases in between. Here the CDR3 reads CASKIGQRLNTGELFF. In DNA form, the CDR3 reads TGTGCCAGTAAGATAGGACAGCGCCTTAACACCGGGGAGCTGTTTTTT.

This chain links TRBV25-1 with TRBJ1-2, with D uncertain. Germline values: CDR1 MGHDK, CDR2 SYGVNS. Trimming took 3 bases from V and 1 from J, leaving 6 bases between them. CDR3 length: 13 amino acids. CDR3 residues: CASSDSLNYGYTF. The CDR3 DNA is TGTGCCAGCAGTGACTCCCTTAACTATGGCTACACCTTC.

V and J are TRBV30 and TRBJ2-7; D is unclear. Trimming stripped 5 bases from V and 2 bases from J, with 7 bases between. The CDR3 extends over 11 amino acids. In germline, CDR1 is GTSNPN, CDR2 SVGIG (reference sequence). CDR3 nucleotide sequence: TGTGCCTGGGGTGCGGCCTACGAGCAGTACTTC. Its protein is CAWGAAYEQYF.

The gene calls are TRBV11-2 and TRBJ2-2, with D unresolved. The germline V and J ends were trimmed by 3 bases and 8 bases, with 10 bases remaining between them. The CDR3 is 13 amino acids. Germline V gene data show CDR1 as SGHAT and CDR2 as FQNNGV. The CDR3 nucleotides read TGTGCCAGCAGCTTTAGTTCGACAGGGGAGCTGTTTTTT. This translates into CASSFSSTGELFF.

This rearrangement joins TRBV18 to TRBJ2-7; maybe TRBD1 (6 bases). V gave up 3 bases and J gave up 3 bases, with 12 bases separating them. The CDR3 covers 14 residues. Germline loops: CDR1 KGHSH, CDR2 LQKENI. The CDR3 loop is CASSPSGAFYEQYF. CDR3 nucleotides: TGTGCCAGCTCACCCTCAGGGGCCTTCTACGAGCAGTACTTC. The full variable domain, with the rest looked up from reference TRBV18 and TRBJ2-7, is NAGVMQNPRHLVRRRGQEARLRCSPMKGHSHVYWYRQLPEEGLKFMVYLQKENIIDESGMPKERFSAEFPKEGPSILRIQQVVRGDSAAYFCASSPSGAFYEQYFGPGTRLTVT.

This rearrangement joins TRBV2 to TRBJ2-4; D possibly matches TRBD1 or TRBD2 (6 bases each). Looked up from germline, CDR1 is SNHLY and CDR2 is FYNNEI. V was cut by 6 bases and J by 9 bases, with 15 bases left in between. CDR3 length: 13 amino acids. The CDR3 is CASRGGQFTIQYF. CDR3 DNA: TGTGCCAGCAGGGGAGGACAGTTTACCATTCAGTACTTC.

The sample holds a few counts of this clone. The chain combines TRBV7-2 with TRBJ2-5; TRBD2 agrees at 9 bases. Germline trimming cut 6 bases from V and 3 bases from J; bases unmatched to any gene: 5. The CDR3 contains 14 residues. Germline V lookup: CDR1 SGHTA, CDR2 FQGNSA. For the CDR3, the DNA is TGTGCCAGCAGGCTTAGCGGGAGAGAAGAGACCCAGTACTTC. This translates into CASRLSGREETQYF.

This clone turned up a few times. The chain joins TRBV9 to TRBJ2-3; D is possibly TRBD2 (5 bases). The length of the CDR3 is 15 residues. Germline V lookup: CDR1 SGDLS, CDR2 YYNGEE. The germline V and J ends were trimmed by 0 bases and 3 bases, with 11 bases remaining between them. CDR3 in DNA: TGTGCCAGCAGCGTAGAATTAGCGCCTACAGATACGCAGTATTTT. Translating gives CASSVELAPTDTQYF.

This clone was observed a handful of times. This chain joins TRBV4-3 and TRBJ2-3, with D hard to call. Trimming took off 2 bases at V and 0 bases at J, with 9 bases between the two ends. Germline CDR1 reads LGHNA; CDR2 reads YSLEER. The CDR3 consists of 15 residues. This chain's CDR3 is CASSQLSYSTDTQYF. CDR3 nucleotide sequence: TGCGCCAGCAGCCAACTCTCGTACAGCACAGATACGCAGTATTTT.

The chain employs TRBV4-1 and TRBJ2-3; 14 bases are a match to TRBD2. CDR1 and CDR2 from the germline V gene are MGHRA and YSYEKL. This CDR3 is 18 amino acids long. V lost 1 base, J lost 6 bases, and 9 bases stayed unmatched. The CDR3 DNA reads TGCGCCAGCAGCCAAGGTTTCGGGACTAGCGGGAGAACGGATACGCAGTATTTT. Translating it yields CASSQGFGTSGRTDTQYF.

The gene calls are TRBV19 and TRBJ2-5; perhaps TRBD1 as D (6 bases). The V gene lost 4 bases and the J gene lost 2 bases, with 14 bases spanning the gap. This CDR3 has 15 amino acids. Germline CDR1 LNHDA, CDR2 SQIVND (reference sequence). CDR3 residues: CASSRNGQQQETQYF. The DNA of the CDR3 is TGTGCCAGTAGTAGGAACGGACAGCAGCAAGAGACCCAGTACTTC.

This clone was observed a handful of times. The chain uses TRBV29-1 and TRBJ2-5, with a weak D call TRBD2 (6 bases). The ends were cut back, 6 bases at V and 5 bases at J, with 13 bases in the middle. The CDR3 runs to 12 residues. Germline V CDR1 and CDR2: SQVTM, ANQGSEA. CDR3 nucleotides: TGCAGCGTGTCGTTAGGGACTGAGACCCAGTACTTC. It yields the protein CSVSLGTETQYF.

This clone was seen once. This rearrangement joins TRBV4-2 to TRBJ1-5; the D is unclear. Trimming stripped 0 bases from V and 1 base from J, with 10 bases between. The CDR3 length is 16 residues. Germline CDR1 LGHNA, CDR2 YNFKEQ. CDR3 sequence reads: CASSQDGGRSNQPQHF. DNA of the CDR3: TGTGCCAGCAGCCAAGATGGAGGACGAAGCAATCAGCCCCAGCATTTT.

The chain employs TRBV7-2 and TRBJ2-7; D is possibly TRBD1 or TRBD2 (6 bases each). CDR3 length: 18 amino acids. The V end lost 4 bases, the J end lost 6 bases, and 28 bases lay between the germline ends. Germline V gene data show CDR1 as SGHTA and CDR2 as FQGNSA. CDR3 DNA sequence: TGTGCCAGCAGCTCCCCGCGGGAAGACAGGACTGGGGCCGCCGAGCAGTACTTC. This sequence encodes CASSSPREDRTGAAEQYF.

This clone was detected a few times. This chain uses TRBV9 with TRBJ2-3, with D unresolved. CDR1 SGDLS and CDR2 YYNGEE come from the germline V gene. Trimming cost V 0 bases and J 2 bases, with 13 bases left between them. The CDR3 has 16 amino acids. The CDR3 bases are TGTGCCAGCAGCGTAGTGTTAGGGCCAAACACAGATACGCAGTATTTT. Residues: CASSVVLGPNTDTQYF.